A single T cell receptor beta chain is shown here with its context. The V end lost 3 bases, the J end lost 4 bases, and 16 bases lay between the germline ends. The CDR3 runs to 15 residues. Per the germline V gene, CDR1 is SQVTM and CDR2 is ANQGSEA. This sample is part of a study of blood T cell repertoires in COVID-19. Background on the study: T cells, B-cell-depleted T cells, or PBMCs provided the cDNA or gDNA that served as material.

Participant age was roughly 18 to 89 years, and participants resided in about two dozen US areas. Grouping used clinical history reported by participants in a survey and questionnaire. Donors in Cohort 3 who had recovered were those with two negative PCRs, healthcare professional clearance, or resolution of their symptoms. Profiled with immunoSEQ multiplex PCR; TCRdb holds only in-frame clones, not every one. The data show approximately 170,000 clones, around 80% seen once. V usage is TRBV29-1 and J usage is TRBJ2-1; tentatively, D is TRBD2 (5 bases). Material: PBMCs or T cells enriched from blood (not recorded which). This TCR was recovered from a woman between 45 and 65 years old who had recovered from COVID-19. The CDR3 region is CSVDIERTWYNEQFF. The CDR3, as DNA: TGCAGCGTTGATATCGAGAGGACTTGGTACAATGAGCAGTTCTTC.